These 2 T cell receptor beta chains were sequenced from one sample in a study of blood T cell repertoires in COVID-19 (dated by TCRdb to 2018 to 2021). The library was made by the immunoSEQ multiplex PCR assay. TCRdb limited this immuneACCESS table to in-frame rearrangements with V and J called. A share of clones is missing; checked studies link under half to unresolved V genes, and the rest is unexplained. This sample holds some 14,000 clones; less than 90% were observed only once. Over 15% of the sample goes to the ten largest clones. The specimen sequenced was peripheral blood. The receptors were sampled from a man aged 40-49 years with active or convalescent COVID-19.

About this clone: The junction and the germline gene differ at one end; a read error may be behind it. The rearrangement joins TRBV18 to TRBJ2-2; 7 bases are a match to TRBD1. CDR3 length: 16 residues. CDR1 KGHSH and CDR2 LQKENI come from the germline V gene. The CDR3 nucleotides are TGTGCCAGCTCGCCACAGGGGCTTCCGAACACCGGGGAGCTGTTTTTT. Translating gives CASSPQGLPNTGELFF. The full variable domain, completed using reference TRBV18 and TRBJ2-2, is NAGVMQNPRHLVRRRGQEARLRCSPMKGHSHVYWYRQLPEEGLKFMVYLQKENIIDESGMPKERFSAEFPKEGPSILRIQQVVRGDSAAYFCASSPQGLPNTGELFFGEGSRLTVL.

The CDR3 sequence is CASRTGQYSNQPQHF. Here the CDR3 DNA reads TGTGCCAGCAGGACCGGACAGTATAGCAATCAGCCCCAGCATTTT. The V and J genes are TRBV2 and TRBJ1-5; tentatively, D is TRBD1 (6 bases). Between the trimmed V and J ends, which lost 6 bases and 0 bases, there was a span of 12 bases. From germline, CDR1 is SNHLY and CDR2 FYNNEI. The CDR3 is made up of 15 amino acids.